The T cell receptor (beta chain) described here comes from a study of glioma-infiltrating T cells after dendritic cell vaccination. General observations from the study: Survival was not directly related to TCR clonality in these patients.

Produced via immunoSEQ multiplex PCR; TCRdb's table is partial and in-frame only. Counted here are roughly 80,000 clones, about 90% occurring once; the ten biggest clones make up under 4%. A note on this clone: Its antigen is unknown.

The V gene lost 8 bases and the J gene lost 5 bases, with 15 bases spanning the gap. The CDR3 contains 13 residues. Germline CDR1 SNHLY, CDR2 FYNNEI. Sequencing was performed on blood, taken before dendritic cell vaccination. The sequence was obtained from a human donor with glioblastoma. The rearrangement uses TRBV2 and TRBJ1-1, with D tentatively TRBD1 (5 bases). CDR3 in DNA: TGTGCCAGCCGCCTGCGGGGGAGGACTGAAGCTTTCTTT. It yields the protein CASRLRGRTEAFF.